A selection of T cell receptor beta chains follows, all from one sample in a study of T cells in Graves' hyperthyroidism and ophthalmopathy. TCRdb fed the multiplex PCR reads into MiXCR, producing one record per CDR3 protein. The sample comprises 450,000 to 500,000 distinct CDR3 sequences, approximately 22% of which are singletons, and roughly 49% rests with the top ten. The specimen was blood. The receptors were sampled from a woman in her 70s with Graves' ophthalmopathy. The CDR3 runs from the conserved cysteine through the conserved F or W. A D gene is named only where the DNA matches it firmly. Size values are once, few and many counts, or a class for expanded clones, and some rows have none.

>TRBJ1-4|many|TRBV12-3/TRBV12-4|NA
CASRTYKGTNEKLFF
TGTGCCAGCAGGACATACAAAGGAACTAATGAAAAACTGTTTTTT
>TRBJ1-2|few|TRBV5-1|TRBD1
CASSLTGTVDYGYTF
TGCGCCAGCAGCTTGACCGGGACAGTCGACTATGGCTACACCTTC
>TRBJ2-1|few|TRBV4-2|TRBD2
CASSARLAGVQNEQFF
TGTGCCAGCAGCGCGCGACTAGCGGGAGTGCAAAATGAGCAGTTCTTC
>TRBJ1-1|few|TRBV18|TRBD1
CASSRRGQGAVGGEAFF
TGTGCCAGCTCACGACGGGGACAGGGGGCGGTCGGAGGTGAAGCTTTCTTT
>TRBJ2-3|NA|TRBV20-1|TRBD2
CSASLVGASGSSTDTQYF
TGCAGTGCTTCCCTGGTCGGGGCTAGCGGGTCTAGCACAGATACGCAGTATTTT
>TRBJ2-7|few|TRBV12-3/TRBV12-4|TRBD1
CASSLRTGGSPFYYEQYF
TGTGCCAGCAGCCTGAGGACAGGAGGATCCCCTTTCTATTACGAGCAGTACTTC
>TRBJ2-1|many|TRBV7-3|NA
CASSLFLGNEQFF
TGTGCCAGCAGCTTATTCCTGGGCAATGAGCAGTTCTTC
>TRBJ1-2|NA|TRBV13|NA
CTSSLVRQTKGNYGYTF
TGTACCAGCAGCTTGGTAAGACAGACAAAAGGGAACTATGGCTACACCTTC
>TRBJ1-5|few|TRBV12-5|NA
CASGSYSNQPQHF
TGTGCTAGTGGTTCGTATAGCAATCAGCCCCAGCATTTT
>TRBJ2-1|few|TRBV28|NA
CASSQGGGYDERFF
TGTGCCAGCAGCCAGGGGGGAGGGTACGATGAGCGGTTCTTC
>TRBJ2-1|NA|TRBV20-1|NA
CSARADSSSYNEQFF
TGCAGTGCTAGAGCAGACTCCAGCTCCTACAATGAGCAGTTCTTC
>TRBJ1-4|NA|TRBV5-1|NA
CASSPRGSTNEKLFF
TGCGCCAGCAGCCCGAGGGGGTCTACTAATGAAAAACTGTTTTTT
>TRBJ1-2|many|TRBV28|TRBD1
CASSPWTGRREGYTF
TGTGCCAGCAGTCCGTGGACAGGCCGGCGGGAGGGCTACACCTTC
>TRBJ1-5|NA|TRBV6-1|NA
CASSEARQGWRNQPQHF
TGTGCCAGCAGTGAAGCTCGTCAGGGGTGGAGGAATCAGCCCCAGCATTTT
>TRBJ2-1|many|TRBV7-2|NA
CASSFAGKGNEQFF
TGTGCCAGCAGCTTCGCGGGGAAGGGCAATGAGCAGTTCTTC
>TRBJ2-1|NA|TRBV28|TRBD1
CASREDRGNNEQFF
TGTGCCAGCAGAGAGGACAGGGGCAACAATGAGCAGTTCTTC
>TRBJ1-5|NA|TRBV5-6|TRBD1
CASSPGTGFSNQPQHF
TGTGCCAGCAGCCCAGGGACAGGGTTCAGCAATCAGCCCCAGCATTTT
>TRBJ2-7|many|TRBV27|TRBD2
CASLPGTSGPYEQYF
TGTGCCAGCCTCCCCGGCACTAGCGGCCCATACGAGCAGTACTTC
>TRBJ1-2|NA|TRBV5-1|TRBD1
CASSLEIAGGGYGYTF
TGCGCCAGCAGCTTGGAAATTGCAGGGGGTGGTTATGGCTACACCTTC
>TRBJ1-1|NA|TRBV9|NA
CASSENLRTTEAFF
TGTGCCAGCAGCGAAAACCTACGGACCACTGAAGCTTTCTTT
>TRBJ2-7|NA|TRBV30|NA
CASQGRGTSSYEQYF
TGTGCCTCCCAGGGTAGGGGGACAAGCTCCTACGAGCAGTACTTC
>TRBJ1-2|NA|TRBV19|TRBD1
CASSVQQGAYGYTF
TGTGCCAGTAGTGTTCAACAGGGGGCCTATGGCTACACCTTC
>TRBJ1-1|many|TRBV2|NA
CASNENTEAFF
TGTGCCAGCAATGAGAACACTGAAGCTTTCTTT
>TRBJ2-3|NA|TRBV2|TRBD1
CASRFGTGGWDTQYF
TGTGCCAGCAGGTTTGGGACAGGGGGTTGGGATACGCAGTATTTT
>TRBJ2-2|many|TRBV6-2/TRBV6-3|NA
CASRPPYKGSGELFF
TGTGCCAGCAGGCCGCCCTATAAGGGGTCCGGGGAGCTGTTTTTT
>TRBJ2-1|NA|TRBV7-6|NA
CASSISGNEQFF
TGTGCCAGCAGCATCAGCGGTAATGAGCAGTTCTTC
>TRBJ2-3|NA|TRBV11-2|TRBD2
CASSSVSGGITDTQYF
TGTGCCAGCAGCTCCGTAAGCGGGGGGATCACAGATACGCAGTATTTT
>TRBJ2-2|few|TRBV5-1|NA
CASSLARAGGELFF
TGCGCCAGCAGCTTGGCCAGGGCCGGCGGGGAGCTGTTTTTT
>TRBJ1-4|few|TRBV28|TRBD1
CASSLFPGQNNEKLFF
TGTGCCAGCAGTTTATTTCCGGGACAGAATAATGAAAAACTGTTTTTT
>TRBJ2-5|NA|TRBV27|TRBD1
CASSTQGALETQYF
TGTGCCAGCAGTACGCAGGGGGCGTTGGAGACCCAGTACTTC
>TRBJ2-1|NA|TRBV7-2|TRBD2
CASSQALAGGLNEQFF
TGCGCCAGCAGCCAAGCCCTAGCGGGGGGCCTAAATGAGCAGTTCTTC
>TRBJ2-1|few|TRBV6-6|NA
CASSYRDTFEQFF
TGTGCCAGCAGTTACCGCGACACCTTTGAGCAGTTCTTC
>TRBJ2-5|NA|TRBV6-2/TRBV6-3|NA
CASSYEGRGETQYF
TGTGCCAGCAGTTACGAAGGCAGGGGTGAGACCCAGTACTTC
>TRBJ1-2|many|TRBV6-1|NA
CASSELRDGYTF
TGTGCCAGCAGTGAACTCAGGGATGGCTACACCTTC
>TRBJ1-6|NA|TRBV2|NA
CASSGEGTGKNSPLHF
TGTGCCAGCAGTGGAGAGGGTACAGGGAAGAATTCACCCCTCCACTTT
>TRBJ2-2|few|TRBV27|NA
CASSRGVYTGELFF
TGTGCCAGCAGCCGCGGGGTTTACACCGGGGAGCTGTTTTTT
>TRBJ2-7|NA|TRBV10-1|TRBD1
CASSDEGQTYEQYF
TGCGCCAGCAGTGACGAGGGACAGACCTACGAGCAGTACTTC
>TRBJ2-2|many|TRBV28|NA
CASSLRTANTGELFF
TGTGCCAGCAGTCTCAGGACTGCGAACACCGGGGAGCTGTTTTTT
>TRBJ2-7|few|TRBV7-2|NA
CASSLDSGTYEQYF
TGTGCCAGCAGCTTAGACAGCGGAACCTACGAGCAGTACTTC
>TRBJ1-2|few|TRBV7-2|NA
CASSLAVSRFGLYGYTF
TGTGCCAGCAGCTTAGCGGTATCGAGGTTCGGCCTCTATGGCTACACCTTC
>TRBJ2-5|NA|TRBV27|TRBD2
CASGASGSFQETQYF
TGTGCCAGCGGTGCTAGCGGAAGCTTTCAAGAGACCCAGTACTTC
>TRBJ2-1|many|TRBV12-3/TRBV12-4|TRBD2
CASSLKASGGWGNEQFF
TGTGCCAGCAGTTTAAAGGCTAGCGGGGGCTGGGGGAATGAGCAGTTCTTC
>TRBJ2-2|NA|TRBV9|NA
CASSVGDPRAGELFF
TGTGCCAGCAGCGTAGGGGACCCGAGGGCCGGGGAGCTGTTTTTT
>TRBJ1-2|many|TRBV28|TRBD1
CASSPGTGGVGYTF
TGTGCCAGCAGTCCCGGGACAGGGGGCGTTGGCTACACCTTC
>TRBJ2-1|NA|TRBV20-1|NA
CSAREDLTRLNEQFF
TGCAGTGCTAGAGAGGACCTGACGCGGCTCAATGAGCAGTTCTTC
>TRBJ1-1|many|TRBV5-1|NA
CASSLGRDTEAFF
TGTGCCAGCAGCTTAGGGCGGGACACTGAAGCTTTCTTT
>TRBJ1-1|many|TRBV20-1|TRBD1
CSAPTGVSTEAFF
TGCAGTGCCCCGACAGGGGTTAGCACTGAAGCTTTCTTT
>TRBJ1-1|many|TRBV6-2/TRBV6-3|NA
CASSATRGGTEAFF
TGTGCCAGCAGTGCTACCCGCGGTGGAACTGAAGCTTTCTTT
>TRBJ1-2|NA|TRBV11-2|NA
CASSDGPASTF
TGTGCCAGCAGCGACGGACCCGCTAGCACCTTC
>TRBJ2-5|NA|TRBV7-2|NA
CASSLFALGGQETQYF
TGTGCCAGCAGCTTGTTTGCCCTAGGAGGACAAGAGACCCAGTACTTC
>TRBJ1-1|NA|TRBV10-2|NA
CASSSFGESAFF
TGCGCCAGCTCAAGCTTCGGGGAGTCAGCTTTCTTT
>TRBJ1-2|NA|TRBV27|NA
CASSIQGSNYDYTF
TGTGCCAGCAGTATACAGGGATCCAACTATGACTACACCTTC
>TRBJ2-3|many|TRBV12-5|TRBD2
CASGAGDLDTQYF
TGTGCTAGTGGAGCGGGAGACTTAGATACGCAGTATTTT
>TRBJ1-4|NA|TRBV27|NA
CASSLSPPYATNEKLFF
TGTGCCAGCAGTTTATCCCCCCCTTATGCAACTAATGAAAAACTGTTTTTT
>TRBJ1-5|few|TRBV6-1|NA
CASRPRGNSNQPQHF
TGTGCCAGCAGACCCAGGGGAAATAGCAATCAGCCCCAGCATTTT
>TRBJ2-1|many|TRBV28|NA
CATDRDFIDEQFF
TGTGCTACCGATAGGGACTTTATCGATGAGCAGTTCTTC
>TRBJ1-4|NA|TRBV6-1|NA
CASSKGWGGPNEKLFF
TGTGCCAGCAGCAAGGGCTGGGGGGGCCCTAATGAAAAACTGTTTTTT
>TRBJ2-5|NA|TRBV11-2|NA
CASTPGLSQETQYF
TGTGCCAGTACGCCCGGTCTTAGCCAAGAGACCCAGTACTTC